A single sample gave rise to the 27 T cell receptor beta chains below, sequenced in a study of technical replicates of blood from several donors. The repertoire was sequenced with immunoSEQ multiplex PCR; TCRdb's copy has only in-frame clones and lacks some. Counted here are 70,000 to 85,000 clones, 97% occurring once; the ten biggest clones make up about 0.19%. Sequencing input: T cells isolated from PBMCs. The receptors come from a human donor in good health.

The chain joins TRBV5-1 to TRBJ2-7, with 8 bases fitting TRBD2. Looked up from germline, CDR1 is SGHRS and CDR2 is YFSETQ. The CDR3 contains 17 residues. The trim removed 1 base at V and 1 base at J, leaving 10 bases unmatched. The CDR3 DNA is TGCGCCAGCAGCTTGATAAGCGGGAGTACAAGTTCCTACGAGCAGTACTTC. Amino acid sequence: CASSLISGSTSSYEQYF.

The V and J genes are TRBV28 and TRBJ2-5; D possibly corresponds to TRBD1 (5 bases). Trimming removed 2 bases from V and 4 bases from J, with 11 bases in between. Per the germline V gene, CDR1 is MDHEN and CDR2 is SYDVKM. The CDR3 is 14 residues long. DNA of the CDR3: TGTGCCAGCAGTTTACCCCAGGGTACAGAGACCCAGTACTTC. This sequence encodes CASSLPQGTETQYF.

The rearrangement joins TRBV28 to TRBJ2-7; TRBD2 agrees at 8 bases. Trimming removed 3 bases from V and 3 bases from J; junction bases left unmatched: 1. Looked up from germline, CDR1 is MDHEN and CDR2 is SYDVKM. The CDR3 runs to 13 residues. The CDR3 DNA sequence: TGTGCCAGCAGTTTGAGCGGGGGCTACGAGCAGTACTTC. Residues: CASSLSGGYEQYF. Supplemented by reference TRBV28 and TRBJ2-7, the full variable domain reads DVKVTQSSRYLVKRTGEKVFLECVQDMDHENMFWYRQDPGLGLRLIYFSYDVKMKEKGDIPEGYSVSREKKERFSLILESASTNQTSMYLCASSLSGGYEQYFGPGTRLTVT.

For the CDR3, the DNA is TGTGCCAGCAGCGCGACAGGGAGATCACCCCTCCACTTT. As protein: CASSATGRSPLHF. V gene TRBV9 combines with J gene TRBJ1-6, with 7 bases aligning to TRBD1. Germline assignment: CDR1 SGDLS and CDR2 YYNGEE. V dropped 3 bases and J dropped 10; count of bases not matched to a gene: 4. The CDR3 sequence is 13 residues long. Combining the CDR3 with reference TRBV9 and TRBJ1-6 gives the whole variable domain DSGVTQTPKHLITATGQRVTLRCSPRSGDLSVYWYQQSLDQGLQFLIQYYNGEERAKGNILERFSAQQFPDLHSELNLSSLELGDSALYFCASSATGRSPLHFGNGTRLTVT.

The chain uses TRBV30 and TRBJ2-3, with D perhaps TRBD1 (6 bases). The length of the CDR3 is 14 residues. The V gene's germline CDR1 is GTSNPN and CDR2 SVGIG (reference sequence). Trimming removed 7 bases at V and 6 bases at J, with 20 bases between. The chain's CDR3 is CASPGSAGEDTQYF. The CDR3 nucleotides read TGTGCCTCCCCAGGTAGTGCAGGGGAGGATACGCAGTATTTT.

The V gene is TRBV7-9, the J gene TRBJ2-1; maybe TRBD1 (5 bases). Trimming pared 5 bases from V and 4 bases from J, leaving 15 bases between. Germline V gene lookup returns CDR1 SEHNR and CDR2 FQNEAQ (reference sequence). The CDR3 covers 15 residues. The CDR3, as DNA: TGTGCCAGCAGCACACCTGGACACCCTTACAATGAGCAGTTCTTC. It specifies CASSTPGHPYNEQFF.

V gene TRBV29-1 combines with J gene TRBJ2-2; the D gene is possibly TRBD1 (5 bases). Trimming pared 3 bases from V and 2 bases from J, leaving 7 bases between. The germline gives CDR1 SQVTM, CDR2 ANQGSEA. CDR3 length equals 13 residues. CDR3 in DNA: TGCAGCGTTGACAGGGATAACACCGGGGAGCTGTTTTTT. It specifies CSVDRDNTGELFF.

The gene calls are TRBV13 and TRBJ2-3; TRBD2 agrees at 8 bases. Unmatched junction bases numbered 4, after V lost 5 bases and J lost 0 bases. This CDR3 spans 15 amino acids. Looked up from germline, CDR1 is PRHDT and CDR2 is FYEKMQ (reference sequence). CDR3 bases: TGTGCCAGCAGCGGTCCGGGGGGGAGCACAGATACGCAGTATTTT. This sequence encodes CASSGPGGSTDTQYF.

Only one count was recorded for this clone. This rearrangement joins TRBV15 to TRBJ2-7, with D tentatively TRBD1 (6 bases). V lost 5 bases, J lost 0 bases, and 14 bases lay in between. The CDR3 has 15 amino acids. Germline V gives CDR1 LNHNV, CDR2 YYDKDF (reference sequence). The CDR3 here is CATSGTGSRSYEQYF. The CDR3 DNA reads as TGTGCCACCAGCGGAACAGGGTCCCGCTCCTACGAGCAGTACTTC.

The chain links TRBV4-2 to TRBJ2-1, with D tentatively TRBD2 (6 bases). This CDR3 region has 17 residues. V was cut by 1 base and J by 5 bases, with 18 bases left in between. Germline-derived CDR1 and CDR2 are LGHNA and YNFKEQ. In DNA, the CDR3 is TGTGCCAGCAGCCAAGGGGTGGGGGGACCCAAAGACAATGAGCAGTTCTTC. It specifies CASSQGVGGPKDNEQFF.

The chain carries TRBV10-3 and TRBJ1-1; D call uncertain. Germline V gene lookup returns CDR1 ENHRY and CDR2 SYGVKD. Between the trimmed V and J ends, which lost 0 bases and 6 bases, there was a span of 11 bases. CDR3 size: 14 residues. The CDR3 reads CAISESSESAEAFF. CDR3 coding DNA: TGTGCCATCAGTGAGTCGAGCGAATCCGCTGAAGCTTTCTTT.

The V and J genes are TRBV4-1 and TRBJ2-7; tentatively, D is TRBD1 (6 bases). The CDR3 covers 14 residues. Germline V lookup: CDR1 MGHRA, CDR2 YSYEKL. V was shortened by 4 bases and J by 5 bases, with 15 bases between the two germline ends. CDR3 protein: CASSPGTPLDEQYF. The CDR3, as DNA: TGCGCCAGCAGCCCAGGGACACCGTTAGACGAGCAGTACTTC.

This chain joins TRBV14 and TRBJ1-1; D remains unclear. Deletions cut 4 bases from V and 5 bases from J, with 11 bases between. Germline CDR1 and CDR2: SGHDN and FVKESK. The CDR3 runs 13 residues. CDR3 in amino acids: CASSPPSVTEAFF. DNA of the CDR3: TGTGCCAGCAGCCCACCTTCGGTGACTGAAGCTTTCTTT.

The CDR3 here is CASSPPSGRYYNEQFF. CDR3 bases: TGCGCCAGCAGCCCCCCTAGCGGGAGGTACTACAATGAGCAGTTCTTC. This chain connects TRBV4-1 to TRBJ2-1; 11 bases are a match to TRBD2. The V gene's germline CDR1 is MGHRA and CDR2 YSYEKL. The ends lost 4 bases at V and 3 bases at J; junction bases unmatched: 5. The CDR3 runs 16 residues.

The V gene is TRBV27, the J gene TRBJ1-1; D gene uncertain. V lost 6 bases to trimming and J lost 8 bases, with 16 bases between them. CDR1 is MNHEY and CDR2 is SMNVEV in the germline V gene (reference sequence). There are 13 residues in the CDR3. The CDR3 nucleotides are TGTGCCAGCAGCTTCCGACGGAGTGGGGAAGCTTTCTTT. Its translation is CASSFRRSGEAFF.

The genes are TRBV4-1 and TRBJ2-7; a possible D gene is TRBD1 (5 bases). The CDR3 is 15 amino acids. Germline V gives CDR1 MGHRA, CDR2 YSYEKL. Trimming removed 2 bases from V and 3 bases from J, with 14 bases in between. This CDR3 is CASSQPSKGNYEQYF. The CDR3 coding sequence is TGCGCCAGCAGCCAACCCTCGAAGGGGAACTACGAGCAGTACTTC.

This clone was found once. The chain links TRBV28 to TRBJ2-1, with D perhaps matching TRBD2 (6 bases). With 2 bases removed from V and 0 bases from J, the gap between germline ends came to 17 bases. The CDR3 contains 18 residues. The V gene's germline CDR1 is MDHEN and CDR2 SYDVKM. The CDR3 loop is CASSLRSWRGFSYNEQFF. The DNA for the CDR3 is TGTGCCAGCAGTTTACGTTCGTGGCGGGGATTCTCCTACAATGAGCAGTTCTTC. Variable domain in full (rest from reference TRBV28 and TRBJ2-1): DVKVTQSSRYLVKRTGEKVFLECVQDMDHENMFWYRQDPGLGLRLIYFSYDVKMKEKGDIPEGYSVSREKKERFSLILESASTNQTSMYLCASSLRSWRGFSYNEQFFGPGTRLTVL.

CDR3 sequence (DNA): TGTGCCAGCGACAGTTCCTACGAGCAGTACTTC. As protein: CASDSSYEQYF. The V call is TRBV28, the J call TRBJ2-7; D is possibly TRBD1 (5 bases). The CDR3 is made up of 11 amino acids. With 8 bases removed from V and 1 base from J, the gap between germline ends came to 6 bases. CDR1 MDHEN and CDR2 SYDVKM come from the germline V gene.

The rearrangement joins TRBV7-9 to TRBJ1-1, with no clear D. This CDR3 has 15 amino acids. V was trimmed by 2 bases and J by 9 bases, leaving 19 bases between them. Germline CDR1 and CDR2: SEHNR and FQNEAQ (reference sequence). CDR3 sequence reads: CASSLTSATQRKAFF. The CDR3 coding sequence is TGTGCCAGCAGCTTAACTTCAGCCACCCAGCGTAAAGCTTTCTTT. Full variable domain (missing parts from reference TRBV7-9 and TRBJ1-1): DTGVSQNPRHKITKRGQNVTFRCDPISEHNRLYWYRQTLGQGPEFLTYFQNEAQLEKSRLLSDRFSAERPKGSFSTLEIQRTEQGDSAMYLCASSLTSATQRKAFFGQGTRLTVV.

This clone was found once. This rearrangement joins TRBV4-2 to TRBJ1-1; unclear D gene. The germline V gene has CDR1 LGHNA and CDR2 YNFKEQ. The CDR3 covers 16 residues. V dropped 0 bases and J dropped 0 bases, with 11 bases sitting between them. This CDR3 reads CASSQEDGAMNTEAFF. The CDR3 nucleotides are TGTGCCAGCAGCCAAGAAGACGGAGCCATGAACACTGAAGCTTTCTTT.

Only one count was recorded for this clone. V is TRBV10-3 and J is TRBJ1-2; TRBD1 is a possible D gene (5 bases). The CDR3 totals 12 residues. Germline V lookup: CDR1 ENHRY, CDR2 SYGVKD. V was clipped by 4 bases and J by 4 bases, with 7 bases between them. CDR3 coding DNA: TGTGCCATCAGTGGCGACAGCTATGGCTACACCTTC. Amino acid sequence: CAISGDSYGYTF.

The chain uses TRBV27 and TRBJ2-7; D call uncertain. The V and J ends lost 7 bases and 0 bases respectively, with 10 bases between them. The length of the CDR3 is 13 residues. CDR1 is MNHEY and CDR2 is SMNVEV in the germline V gene (reference sequence). CDR3 region: CASTSVRSYEQYF. Written as DNA, the CDR3 is TGTGCCAGCACAAGCGTGCGCTCCTACGAGCAGTACTTC.

V is TRBV5-5 and J is TRBJ1-1; 7 nucleotides match TRBD1. The CDR3 is made up of 14 amino acids. Trimming took 4 bases from V and 11 from J; bases not matched to a gene: 14. The germline V gene encodes CDR1 SGHKS and CDR2 YYEKEE (reference sequence). CDR3 DNA sequence: TGTGCCAGCAGCCCGACAGGGCCGACTCCAACGGCTTTCTTT. Residues: CASSPTGPTPTAFF.

The chain has TRBV5-1 and TRBJ1-1, with D possibly matching TRBD1 (5 bases). This CDR3 is 14 amino acids long. In germline, CDR1 is SGHRS, CDR2 YFSETQ. V lost 1 base, J lost 2 bases, and 9 bases lay in between. In DNA, the CDR3 is TGCGCCAGCAGCTTGAGGCAGGGTAACACTGAAGCTTTCTTT. Amino acids: CASSLRQGNTEAFF.

The rearrangement links TRBV4-2 to TRBJ2-7, with 8 bases identical to TRBD1. The V and J ends lost 0 bases and 4 bases, in that order; junction bases with no gene match: 5. Germline CDR1 and CDR2: LGHNA and YNFKEQ. The CDR3 has 15 residues. This chain's CDR3 is CASSQEVTGAYEQYF. CDR3 in DNA: TGTGCCAGCAGCCAAGAGGTGACAGGGGCTTACGAGCAGTACTTC.

V gene TRBV18 combines with J gene TRBJ1-3; 7 positions match TRBD1. With V trimmed by 2 bases and J by 4 bases, 8 bases remained unmatched. CDR1 KGHSH and CDR2 LQKENI come from the germline V gene. The CDR3 sequence is 16 residues long. CDR3 nucleotide sequence: TGTGCCAGCTCACCAACGACAGGGACCCGAGGAAACACCATATATTTT. This gives the protein CASSPTTGTRGNTIYF.

J is TRBJ1-3 and V is TRBV19, with a weak D call TRBD1 (5 bases). The CDR3 is 17 residues long. V lost 0 bases and J lost 1, with 13 bases in between. The germline V gene encodes CDR1 LNHDA and CDR2 SQIVND (reference sequence). The CDR3 region is CASSIDRREWSGNTIYF. CDR3 nucleotides: TGTGCCAGTAGTATAGATCGCAGGGAATGGTCTGGAAACACCATATATTTT.